One and the same sample provided the 19 T cell receptor beta chains below, sequenced in a study of cytomegalovirus exposure and HLA in healthy donors. The PCR contained 60 Vbeta and 13 Jbeta primers. Assay used: immunoSEQ multiplex PCR; TCRdb lists only in-frame clones, some missing. The sample spans about 110,000 clones; the ten largest clones claim around 3.4%. Sample: PBMCs. The receptors were sampled from a man younger than 45 in good health and CMV-seronegative.

The V and J genes are TRBV20-1 and TRBJ1-4; D remains unclear. In germline, CDR1 is DFQATT, CDR2 SNEGSKA (reference sequence). V was trimmed by 4 bases and J by 7 bases, leaving 7 bases between them. This CDR3 has 11 amino acids. CDR3 region: CSAKRSEKLFF. The CDR3 nucleotides are TGCAGTGCTAAACGGAGTGAAAAACTGTTTTTT.

V gene TRBV6-5 combines with J gene TRBJ2-5; D might be TRBD1 (6 bases). This CDR3 comprises 14 residues. Germline CDR1 MNHEY, CDR2 SVGAGI. Trimming stripped 6 bases from V and 5 bases from J, with 16 bases between. The CDR3 bases are TGTGCCAGCAGGAAAACAGGGTCAGGGGAGACCCAGTACTTC. Translated: CASRKTGSGETQYF.

The V call is TRBV27, the J call TRBJ2-5, with TRBD1 identical over 12 bases. The assigned J gene may be wrong: the sequence end matches TRBJ2-7 better. The germline CDR1 and CDR2 sequences are MNHEY and SMNVEV (reference sequence). The CDR3 length is 15 residues. CDR3 amino acids: CASSSGTGGPYEQYF. The CDR3 region has the DNA TGTGCCAGCAGTTCGGGGACAGGGGGCCCCTACGAGCAGTACTTC.

The chain is built from TRBV5-1 and TRBJ2-7, with D tentatively TRBD1 (5 bases). Germline CDR1 and CDR2: SGHRS and YFSETQ. Trimming removed 4 bases at V and 1 base at J, with 12 bases between. This CDR3 is built from 14 residues. The CDR3 bases are TGCGCCAGCAGCCGTGGGCAGGGATCCTACGAGCAGTACTTC. It specifies CASSRGQGSYEQYF.

The chain employs TRBV5-1 and TRBJ2-7; 10 bases are shared with TRBD1. The CDR3 runs to 16 residues. V lost 1 base and J lost 2; bases outside the gene matches: 6. The germline gives CDR1 SGHRS, CDR2 YFSETQ. DNA for the CDR3: TGCGCCAGCAGCTTGCTTCAAGGGACAGGGGCCTACGAGCAGTACTTC. It encodes CASSLLQGTGAYEQYF.

This chain connects TRBV2 to TRBJ1-3; D not resolved. The V gene lost 5 bases and the J gene lost 0 bases, with 8 bases spanning the gap. The CDR3 has 14 residues. In germline, CDR1 is SNHLY, CDR2 FYNNEI. CDR3 sequence: CASSQDTSGNTIYF. CDR3 sequence (DNA): TGTGCCAGCAGTCAAGACACCTCTGGAAACACCATATATTTT.

V and J are TRBV28 and TRBJ1-5; no clear D. The CDR3 covers 13 residues. V gave up 5 bases and J gave up 8 bases, with 13 bases separating them. The V gene's germline CDR1 is MDHEN and CDR2 SYDVKM. The DNA for the CDR3 is TGTGCCAGCAGTCTTCCCCCCCCAGAGCCCCAGCATTTT. Translation: CASSLPPPEPQHF.

Concerning this clone itself: Germline is not matched at one junction end, which may reflect a read error. Other DNA sequences of this sample code for an identical CDR3. The chain is built from TRBV5-4 and TRBJ1-1, with D perhaps matching TRBD1 (5 bases). This CDR3 has 15 amino acids. Germline loops: CDR1 SGHNT, CDR2 YYREEE (reference sequence). CDR3 sequence (DNA): TGTGCCAGCAGCATTCCTATAGGGGCCAACACTGAGGCTTTCTTT. The encoded protein is CASSIPIGANTEAFF.

This sequence joins TRBV11-3 and TRBJ2-1; 9 bases align to TRBD1. Trimming took 1 base from V and 10 from J; bases not matched to a gene: 5. This CDR3 is 14 amino acids long. Germline V gene lookup returns CDR1 SGHNT and CDR2 YENEEA. CDR3 amino acids: CASSLGDREGEQFF. The CDR3 nucleotides are TGTGCCAGCAGCTTAGGGGACAGGGAAGGAGAGCAGTTCTTC.

Concerning this clone: The same CDR3 can be traced to other DNA sequences in this sample. The chain is built from TRBV5-4 and TRBJ2-7; D is perhaps TRBD1 (7 bases). V was trimmed by 5 bases and J by 0 bases, leaving 15 bases between them. Germline assignment: CDR1 SGHNT and CDR2 YYREEE (reference sequence). CDR3 size: 15 residues. The CDR3 nucleotides are TGTGCCAGCAGTTCGCAGGGGGACTCCTCCTACGAGCAGTACTTC. This sequence encodes CASSSQGDSSYEQYF.

The chain combines TRBV6-1 with TRBJ1-2; TRBD1 agrees at 7 bases. The length of the CDR3 is 15 residues. The V gene end was trimmed by 5 bases and the J gene end by 9 bases; junction bases not matched to a gene: 15. The V gene's germline CDR1 is MNHNS and CDR2 SASEGT. CDR3 in amino acids: CASSPQVAGQLSYTF. As DNA, the CDR3 is TGTGCCAGCAGTCCCCAGGTAGCGGGACAGCTAAGCTACACCTTC.

Here the CDR3 reads CASNSWRGLETQYF. The CDR3 DNA reads as TGTGCCAGCAACAGTTGGAGGGGCTTGGAGACCCAGTACTTC. This sequence joins TRBV6-1 and TRBJ2-5, with a tentative D call TRBD2 (6 bases). CDR3 length: 14 amino acids. V lost 7 bases and J lost 5, with 17 bases in between. The germline V gene encodes CDR1 MNHNS and CDR2 SASEGT.

The chain joins TRBV6-6 to TRBJ1-2, with a weak D call TRBD1 (6 bases). With 6 bases removed from V and 0 bases from J, the gap between germline ends came to 14 bases. In germline, CDR1 is MNHNY, CDR2 SVGAGI (reference sequence). The CDR3 runs to 15 residues. This CDR3 reads CASRFEGVSNYGYTF. The CDR3 DNA reads as TGTGCCAGCAGATTCGAGGGGGTATCTAACTATGGCTACACCTTC.

The rearrangement uses TRBV5-6 and TRBJ2-1, with D possibly TRBD1 on 5 matching bases. Trimming removed 2 bases at V and 5 bases at J, with 11 bases between. The CDR3 consists of 14 residues. The germline V gene encodes CDR1 SGHDT and CDR2 YYEEEE. DNA of the CDR3: TGTGCCAGCAGCTTTCCAGGGCCTCACAATGAGCAGTTCTTC. Amino acids: CASSFPGPHNEQFF.

The chain uses TRBV6-5 and TRBJ2-5, with D perhaps TRBD1 (6 bases). Trimming cost V 4 bases and J 5 bases, with 8 bases left between them. The CDR3 runs 12 residues. Per germline, CDR1 MNHEY and CDR2 SVGAGI. The CDR3, as DNA: TGTGCCAGCAGTTCTCAGGGGGAGACCCAGTACTTC. Amino acids: CASSSQGETQYF.

V and J are TRBV9 and TRBJ2-7, with 9 bases that match TRBD2. This CDR3 has 16 amino acids. Germline V gene sequence: CDR1 SGDLS, CDR2 YYNGEE. V gave up 0 bases and J gave up 2 bases; unmatched junction bases: 6. The CDR3 spells CASSVEAGGTAYEQYF. CDR3 bases: TGTGCCAGCAGCGTAGAAGCGGGGGGTACCGCCTACGAGCAGTACTTC.

J is TRBJ1-4 and V is TRBV7-9; the D gene is possibly TRBD1 (5 bases). Trimming took 3 bases from V and 12 from J, leaving 11 bases between them. CDR1 is SEHNR and CDR2 is FQNEAQ in the germline V gene (reference sequence). The CDR3 runs to 12 residues. The CDR3 sequence: CASSFQGEELFF. In nucleotides, the CDR3 is TGTGCCAGCAGCTTTCAGGGTGAGGAACTGTTTTTT.

This chain links TRBV2 with TRBJ2-2, with 8 bases fitting TRBD2. Germline CDR1 is SNHLY and CDR2 is FYNNEI. V gave up 6 bases and J gave up 3 bases; unmatched junction bases: 9. This CDR3 contains 16 residues. The CDR3 sequence: CASSSPPAGDTGELFF. CDR3 nucleotides: TGTGCCAGCAGCAGCCCCCCAGCGGGGGACACCGGGGAGCTGTTTTTT.

The J gene is TRBJ2-3, the V gene TRBV29-1; a possible D gene is TRBD2 (7 bases). The length of the CDR3 is 17 residues. Between the trimmed V and J ends, which lost 3 bases and 1 base, there was a span of 20 bases. Germline V gives CDR1 SQVTM, CDR2 ANQGSEA. The DNA for the CDR3 is TGCAGCGTTGAGGTCGTGGAGGGGGGGCATGGCACAGATACGCAGTATTTT. Its translation is CSVEVVEGGHGTDTQYF.